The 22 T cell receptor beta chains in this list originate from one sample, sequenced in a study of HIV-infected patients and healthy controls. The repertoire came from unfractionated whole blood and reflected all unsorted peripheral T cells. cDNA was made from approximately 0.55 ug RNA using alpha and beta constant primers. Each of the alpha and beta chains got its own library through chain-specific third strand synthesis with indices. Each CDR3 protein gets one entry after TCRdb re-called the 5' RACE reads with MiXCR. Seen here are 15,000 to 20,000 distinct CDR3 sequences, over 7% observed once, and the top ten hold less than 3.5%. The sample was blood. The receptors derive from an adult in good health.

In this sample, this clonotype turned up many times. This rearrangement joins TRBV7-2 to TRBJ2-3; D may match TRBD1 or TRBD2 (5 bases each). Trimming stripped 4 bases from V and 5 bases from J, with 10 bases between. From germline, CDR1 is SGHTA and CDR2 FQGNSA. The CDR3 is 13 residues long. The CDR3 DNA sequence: TGTGCCAGCAGCTCTCTGAGGGGAGATACGCAGTATTTT. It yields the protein CASSSLRGDTQYF.

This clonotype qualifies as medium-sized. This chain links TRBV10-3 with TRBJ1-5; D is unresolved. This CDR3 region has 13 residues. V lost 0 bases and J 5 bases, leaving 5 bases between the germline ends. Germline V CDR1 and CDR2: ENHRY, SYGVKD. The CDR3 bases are TGTGCCATCAGTGAGTCGACCTATCAGCCCCAGCATTTT. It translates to CAISESTYQPQHF.

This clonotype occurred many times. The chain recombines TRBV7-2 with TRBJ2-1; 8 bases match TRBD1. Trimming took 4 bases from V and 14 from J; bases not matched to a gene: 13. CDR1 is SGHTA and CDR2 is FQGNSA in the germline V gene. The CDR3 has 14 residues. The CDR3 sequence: CASSSRQGQAAEFF. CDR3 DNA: TGTGCCAGCAGCTCCCGACAGGGACAGGCAGCTGAGTTCTTC.

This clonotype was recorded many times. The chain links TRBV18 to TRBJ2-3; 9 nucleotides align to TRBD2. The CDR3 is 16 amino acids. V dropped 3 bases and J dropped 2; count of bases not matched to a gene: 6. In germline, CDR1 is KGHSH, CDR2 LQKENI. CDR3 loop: CASSPRTSENTDTQYF. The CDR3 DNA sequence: TGTGCCAGCTCACCCAGGACTAGCGAGAACACAGATACGCAGTATTTT.

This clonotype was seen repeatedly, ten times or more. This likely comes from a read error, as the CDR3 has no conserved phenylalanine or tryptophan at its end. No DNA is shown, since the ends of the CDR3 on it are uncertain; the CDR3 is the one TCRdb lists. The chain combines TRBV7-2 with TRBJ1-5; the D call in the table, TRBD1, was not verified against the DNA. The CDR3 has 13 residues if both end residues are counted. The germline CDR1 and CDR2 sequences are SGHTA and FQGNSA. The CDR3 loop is CASSCGGQGETRG.

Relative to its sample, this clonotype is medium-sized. In DNA form, the CDR3 reads TGTGCCAGCGCGGTTTTGGGGGGGGCCAACGTCCTGACTTTC. Encoded protein: CASAVLGGANVLTF. The gene calls are TRBV6-2 or TRBV6-3 and TRBJ2-6; D not certain. The CDR3 contains 14 residues. Germline V gene data show CDR1 as MNHEY and CDR2 as SVGEGT. Trimming took off 8 bases at V and 4 bases at J, with 12 bases between the two ends.

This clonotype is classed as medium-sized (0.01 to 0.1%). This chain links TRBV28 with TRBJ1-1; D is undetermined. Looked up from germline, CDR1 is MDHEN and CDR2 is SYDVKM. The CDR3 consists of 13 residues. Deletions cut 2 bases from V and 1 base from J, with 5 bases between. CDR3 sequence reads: CASSLVPNTEAFF. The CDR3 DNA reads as TGTGCCAGCAGTTTAGTACCGAACACTGAAGCTTTCTTT.

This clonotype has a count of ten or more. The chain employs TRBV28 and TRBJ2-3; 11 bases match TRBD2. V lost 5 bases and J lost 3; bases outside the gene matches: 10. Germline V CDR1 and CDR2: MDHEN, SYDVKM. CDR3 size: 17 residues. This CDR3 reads CASSNSGRARMTDTQYF. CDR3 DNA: TGTGCCAGCAGTAATAGCGGGAGGGCCAGGATGACAGATACGCAGTATTTT.

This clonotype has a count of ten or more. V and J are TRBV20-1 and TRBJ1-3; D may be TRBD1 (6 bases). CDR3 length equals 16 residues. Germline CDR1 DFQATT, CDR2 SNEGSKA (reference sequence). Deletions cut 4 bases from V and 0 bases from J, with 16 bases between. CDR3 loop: CSATTGTRSSGNTIYF. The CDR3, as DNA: TGCAGTGCTACAACCGGGACACGCAGCTCTGGAAACACCATATATTTT.

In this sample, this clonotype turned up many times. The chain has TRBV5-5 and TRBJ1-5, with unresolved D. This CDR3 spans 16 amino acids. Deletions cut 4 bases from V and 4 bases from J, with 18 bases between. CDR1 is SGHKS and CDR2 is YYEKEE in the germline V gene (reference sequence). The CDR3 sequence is CASSQTSGRENQPQHF. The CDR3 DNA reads TGTGCCAGCAGCCAGACCTCGGGCAGAGAGAATCAGCCCCAGCATTTT.

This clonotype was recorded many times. CDR3 region: CASDPTGSTDTQYF. The CDR3 region has the DNA TGCGCCAGCGACCCCACCGGGTCCACAGATACGCAGTATTTT. The chain combines TRBV5-1 with TRBJ2-3, with D uncertain. CDR1 SGHRS and CDR2 YFSETQ come from the germline V gene. Trimming left V 7 bases short and J 2 bases short, with 14 bases between. CDR3 length: 14 amino acids.

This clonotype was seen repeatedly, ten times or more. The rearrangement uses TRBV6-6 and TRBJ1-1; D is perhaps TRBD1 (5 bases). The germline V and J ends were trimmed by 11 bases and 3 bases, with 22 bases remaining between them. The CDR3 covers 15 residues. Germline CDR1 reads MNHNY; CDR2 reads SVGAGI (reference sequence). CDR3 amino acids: CALEVWGAGYTEAFF. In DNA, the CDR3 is TGTGCCCTTGAGGTGTGGGGCGCGGGTTACACTGAAGCTTTCTTT.

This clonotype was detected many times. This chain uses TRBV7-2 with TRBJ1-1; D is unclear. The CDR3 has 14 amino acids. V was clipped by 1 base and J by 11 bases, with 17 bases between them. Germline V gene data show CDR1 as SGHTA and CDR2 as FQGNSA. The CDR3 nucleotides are TGTGCCAGCAGCTTAGGTTCCCAATTGCCCGCGGCTTTCTTT. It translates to CASSLGSQLPAAFF. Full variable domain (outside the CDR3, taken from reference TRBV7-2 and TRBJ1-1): GAGVSQSPSNKVTEKGKDVELRCDPISGHTALYWYRQSLGQGLEFLIYFQGNSAPDKSGLPSDRFSAERTGGSVSTLTIQRTQQEDSAVYLCASSLGSQLPAAFFGQGTRLTVV.

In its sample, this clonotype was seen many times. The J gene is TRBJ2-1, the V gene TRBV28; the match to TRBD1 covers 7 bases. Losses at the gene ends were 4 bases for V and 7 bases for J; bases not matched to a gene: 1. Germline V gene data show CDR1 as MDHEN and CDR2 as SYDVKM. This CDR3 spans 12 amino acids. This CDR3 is CASSSRGNEQFF. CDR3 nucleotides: TGTGCCAGCAGTTCCAGGGGGAATGAGCAGTTCTTC. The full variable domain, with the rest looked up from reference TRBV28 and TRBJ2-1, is DVKVTQSSRYLVKRTGEKVFLECVQDMDHENMFWYRQDPGLGLRLIYFSYDVKMKEKGDIPEGYSVSREKKERFSLILESASTNQTSMYLCASSSRGNEQFFGPGTRLTVL.

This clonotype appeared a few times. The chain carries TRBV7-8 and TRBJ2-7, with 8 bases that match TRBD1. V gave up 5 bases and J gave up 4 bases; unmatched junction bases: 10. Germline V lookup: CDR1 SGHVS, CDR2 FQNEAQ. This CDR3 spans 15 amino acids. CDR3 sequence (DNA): TGTGCCAGCAGCCCCCACACAGGGGGTGTTTACGAGCAGTACTTC. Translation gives CASSPHTGGVYEQYF.

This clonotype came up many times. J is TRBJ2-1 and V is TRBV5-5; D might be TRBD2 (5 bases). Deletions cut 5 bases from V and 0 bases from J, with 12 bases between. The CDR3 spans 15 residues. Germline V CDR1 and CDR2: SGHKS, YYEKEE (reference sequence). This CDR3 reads CASRPTRSSYNEQFF. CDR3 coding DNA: TGTGCCAGCAGACCCACTAGAAGCTCCTACAATGAGCAGTTCTTC.

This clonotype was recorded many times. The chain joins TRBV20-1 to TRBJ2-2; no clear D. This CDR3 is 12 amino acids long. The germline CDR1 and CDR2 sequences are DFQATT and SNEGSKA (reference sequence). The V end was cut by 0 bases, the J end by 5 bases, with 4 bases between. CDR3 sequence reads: CSARERTGELFF. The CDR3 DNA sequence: TGCAGTGCTAGAGAGAGGACCGGGGAGCTGTTTTTT.

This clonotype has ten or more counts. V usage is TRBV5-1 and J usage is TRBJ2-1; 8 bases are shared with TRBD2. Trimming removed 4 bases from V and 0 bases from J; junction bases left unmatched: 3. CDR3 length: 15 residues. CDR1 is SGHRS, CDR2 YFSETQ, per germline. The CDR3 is CASSPGLGSYNEQFF. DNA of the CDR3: TGCGCCAGCAGCCCGGGACTAGGCTCCTACAATGAGCAGTTCTTC.

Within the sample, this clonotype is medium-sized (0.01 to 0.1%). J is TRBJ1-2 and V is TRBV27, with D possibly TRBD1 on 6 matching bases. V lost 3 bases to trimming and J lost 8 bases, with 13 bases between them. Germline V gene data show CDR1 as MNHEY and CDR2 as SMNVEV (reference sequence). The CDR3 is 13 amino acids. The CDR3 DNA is TGTGCCAGCAGTTTGCGGGGGGCGCCGGGCTACACCTTC. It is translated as CASSLRGAPGYTF.

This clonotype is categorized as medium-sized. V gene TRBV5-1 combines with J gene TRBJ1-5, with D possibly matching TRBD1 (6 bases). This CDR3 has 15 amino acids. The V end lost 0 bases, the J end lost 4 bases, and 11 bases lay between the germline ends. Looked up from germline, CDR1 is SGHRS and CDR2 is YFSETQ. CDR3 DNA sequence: TGCGCCAGCAGCTTGGTTTCGGGGGCGAATCAGCCCCAGCATTTT. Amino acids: CASSLVSGANQPQHF.

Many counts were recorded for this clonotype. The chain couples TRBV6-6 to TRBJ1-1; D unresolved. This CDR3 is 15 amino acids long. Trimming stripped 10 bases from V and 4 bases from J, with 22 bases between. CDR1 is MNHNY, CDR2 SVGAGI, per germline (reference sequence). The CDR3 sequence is CATNEGRTSGTEAFF. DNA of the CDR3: TGTGCCACTAATGAGGGCAGAACAAGCGGCACTGAAGCTTTCTTT.

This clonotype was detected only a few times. The CDR3 nucleotides are TGTGCCAGCAGCTTGGACGCCAACAATGAGCAGTTCTTC. Translation: CASSLDANNEQFF. J is TRBJ2-1 and V is TRBV5-4; D unresolved. The germline V and J ends were trimmed by 0 bases and 5 bases, with 6 bases remaining between them. Germline CDR1 reads SGHNT; CDR2 reads YYREEE (reference sequence). The CDR3 is 13 amino acids. Full variable domain (outside the CDR3, taken from reference TRBV5-4 and TRBJ2-1): ETGVTQSPTHLIKTRGQQVTLRCSSQSGHNTVSWYQQALGQGPQFIFQYYREEENGRGNFPPRFSGLQFPNYSSELNVNALELDDSALYLCASSLDANNEQFFGPGTRLTVL.